A single sample gave rise to the 20 T cell receptor beta chains below, sequenced in a study of cytomegalovirus exposure and HLA in healthy donors. PCR involved 60 Vbeta and 13 Jbeta primers. TCRdb keeps only in-frame clones here, not all; method: immunoSEQ multiplex PCR. The sample gives 75,000 to 100,000 clones, over 65% of which show up once; about 3.5% is in the top ten. The source material was PBMCs. The origin of the receptors is a man in his forties in good health and CMV-seronegative.

V usage is TRBV9 and J usage is TRBJ2-3, with TRBD2 matching over 8 bases. In germline, CDR1 is SGDLS, CDR2 YYNGEE. J lost 3 bases, V lost 0 bases, and 6 bases had no gene match. The CDR3 totals 16 residues. The CDR3 loop is CASSVAGTRVTDTQYF. The CDR3 DNA reads TGTGCCAGCAGCGTAGCCGGGACTAGAGTAACAGATACGCAGTATTTT.

The rearrangement joins TRBV14 to TRBJ2-6, with TRBD2 matching 9 bases. The CDR3 runs to 17 residues. V lost 5 bases, J lost 3 bases, and 8 bases stayed unmatched. CDR1 is SGHDN, CDR2 FVKESK, per germline. CDR3 nucleotides: TGTGCCAGCAGCTTTCGAGGACTAGCGTTTGGGGCCAACGTCCTGACTTTC. The encoded protein is CASSFRGLAFGANVLTF. The full variable domain, in which reference TRBV14 and TRBJ2-6 provide the parts outside the CDR3, is EAGVTQFPSHSVIEKGQTVTLRCDPISGHDNLYWYRRVMGKEIKFLLHFVKESKQDESGMPNNRFLAERTGGTYSTLKVQPAELEDSGVYFCASSFRGLAFGANVLTFGAGSRLTVL.

V is TRBV9 and J is TRBJ2-1; D is possibly TRBD2 (6 bases). This CDR3 is 14 amino acids long. CDR1 and CDR2 (germline): SGDLS, YYNGEE. Trimming removed 0 bases at V and 7 bases at J, with 11 bases between. This chain's CDR3 is CASSVGVAGNEQFF. For the CDR3, the DNA is TGTGCCAGCAGCGTAGGAGTGGCGGGGAATGAGCAGTTCTTC.

The chain uses TRBV29-1 and TRBJ2-7; D is perhaps TRBD1 (6 bases). The CDR3 has 15 residues. V lost 5 bases, J lost 2 bases, and 19 bases lay in between. CDR1 and CDR2 (germline): SQVTM, ANQGSEA. The CDR3 loop reads CSVLKLLGTTYEQYF. CDR3 coding DNA: TGCAGCGTTCTAAAATTGTTAGGGACAACCTACGAGCAGTACTTC.

This clone came up a few times. The chain uses TRBV10-1 and TRBJ2-2, with unresolved D. The CDR3 length is 13 residues. Germline V gene sequence: CDR1 WNHNN, CDR2 SYGVQD (reference sequence). Deletions cut 2 bases from V and 3 bases from J, with 4 bases between. The CDR3 protein is CASSEQYTGELFF. Here the CDR3 DNA reads TGCGCCAGCAGTGAGCAGTACACCGGGGAGCTGTTTTTT.

This clone was recorded a few times. The chain employs TRBV19 and TRBJ2-1; no reliable D call. Between the trimmed V and J ends, which lost 5 bases and 0 bases, there was a span of 11 bases. CDR1 is LNHDA and CDR2 is SQIVND in the germline V gene (reference sequence). The CDR3 totals 15 residues. The CDR3 nucleotides read TGTGCCAGTAGTCTGACTGTCAGCTCCTACAATGAGCAGTTCTTC. This translates into CASSLTVSSYNEQFF. Full variable domain (rest looked up from reference TRBV19 and TRBJ2-1): DGGITQSPKYLFRKEGQNVTLSCEQNLNHDAMYWYRQDPGQGLRLIYYSQIVNDFQKGDIAEGYSVSREKKESFPLTVTSAQKNPTAFYLCASSLTVSSYNEQFFGPGTRLTVL.

The chain combines TRBV28 with TRBJ2-1, with D possibly TRBD2 on 5 matching bases. The V end was cut by 5 bases, the J end by 7 bases, with 12 bases between. Per germline, CDR1 MDHEN and CDR2 SYDVKM. This CDR3 is built from 13 residues. The CDR3 region has the DNA TGTGCCAGCAGTGCTCCCGGGGTGAATGAGCAGTTCTTC. This encodes CASSAPGVNEQFF.

This clone was counted only a few times. The rearrangement links TRBV5-6 to TRBJ1-6; 7 nucleotides match TRBD1. The trim removed 4 bases at V and 7 bases at J, leaving 5 bases unmatched. Germline lookup yields CDR1 SGHDT and CDR2 YYEEEE. The CDR3 loop spans 14 amino acids. The CDR3 spells CASSADRKNSPLHF. The CDR3 region has the DNA TGTGCCAGCAGCGCGGACAGGAAAAATTCACCCCTCCACTTT.

V usage is TRBV5-6 and J usage is TRBJ2-5, with TRBD1 matching over 10 bases. The CDR3 has 17 residues. V was pared by 4 bases and J by 2 bases, with 11 bases of the junction left unmatched. CDR1 is SGHDT, CDR2 YYEEEE, per germline. The CDR3 protein is CASSRALTGGVQETQYF. In nucleotides, the CDR3 is TGTGCCAGCAGCCGCGCGCTGACAGGGGGCGTTCAAGAGACCCAGTACTTC. Supplemented by reference TRBV5-6 and TRBJ2-5, the full variable domain reads DAGVTQSPTHLIKTRGQQVTLRCSPKSGHDTVSWYQQALGQGPQFIFQYYEEEERQRGNFPDRFSGHQFPNYSSELNVNALLLGDSALYLCASSRALTGGVQETQYFGPGTRLLVL.

CDR3 in amino acids: CASSQSGRDRGFNTEAFF. CDR3 DNA sequence: TGTGCCAGCAGCCAATCGGGACGGGACAGGGGATTCAACACTGAAGCTTTCTTT. The chain uses TRBV16 and TRBJ1-1; TRBD1 aligns across 10 bases. Losses at the gene ends were 0 bases for V and 2 bases for J; bases not matched to a gene: 9. This CDR3 is 18 amino acids long. Germline V gives CDR1 KGHSY, CDR2 FQNENV.

This clone was counted between two and nine times. The chain uses TRBV5-1 and TRBJ1-5; TRBD1 aligns across 8 bases. Germline lookup yields CDR1 SGHRS and CDR2 YFSETQ. The length of the CDR3 is 14 residues. After removal of 1 base from V and 9 bases from J, the junction contained 6 bases not matched to a gene. This CDR3 is CASSLRQGATPQHF. The DNA of the CDR3 is TGCGCCAGCAGCTTGCGGCAGGGGGCTACGCCCCAGCATTTT.

The V and J genes are TRBV29-1 and TRBJ2-6; D possibly corresponds to TRBD1 (5 bases). The V gene's germline CDR1 is SQVTM and CDR2 ANQGSEA. Trimming took off 6 bases at V and 3 bases at J, with 9 bases between the two ends. The CDR3 extends over 13 amino acids. CDR3 DNA sequence: TGCAGCGTCGACAGCGATGGGGCCAACGTCCTGACTTTC. It yields the protein CSVDSDGANVLTF. Together with reference TRBV29-1 and TRBJ2-6, the CDR3 gives the full variable domain: SAVISQKPSRDICQRGTSLTIQCQVDSQVTMMFWYRQQPGQSLTLIATANQGSEATYESGFVIDKFPISRPNLTFSTLTVSNMSPEDSSIYLCSVDSDGANVLTFGAGSRLTVL.

The chain is built from TRBV2 and TRBJ1-2; D is unresolved. V lost 3 bases to trimming and J lost 0 bases, with 8 bases between them. The CDR3 is made up of 14 amino acids. Germline-derived CDR1 and CDR2 are SNHLY and FYNNEI. The CDR3 DNA sequence: TGTGCCAGCAGTGAGGGCCGAGCTAACTATGGCTACACCTTC. Translation: CASSEGRANYGYTF.

The chain recombines TRBV5-1 with TRBJ2-1, with D possibly TRBD2 on 6 matching bases. This CDR3 comprises 15 residues. Germline V gives CDR1 SGHRS, CDR2 YFSETQ. Trimming stripped 4 bases from V and 0 bases from J, with 11 bases between. The CDR3 DNA reads TGCGCCAGCAGCGCGACTAGTGTCTCCTACAATGAGCAGTTCTTC. Its translation is CASSATSVSYNEQFF.

J is TRBJ1-5 and V is TRBV7-9; 7 bases line up with TRBD1. This CDR3 contains 15 residues. V lost 1 base and J lost 4; bases outside the gene matches: 4. CDR1 and CDR2 (germline): SEHNR, FQNEAQ (reference sequence). The CDR3 DNA reads TGTGCCAGCAGCTTAGGAGGGGGCAAGAATCAGCCCCAGCATTTT. This translates into CASSLGGGKNQPQHF.

The chain couples TRBV4-2 to TRBJ2-1; D might be TRBD2 (5 bases). V shed 0 bases and J shed 10 bases, with 7 bases lying between them. Germline assignment: CDR1 LGHNA and CDR2 YNFKEQ. CDR3 size: 12 residues. For the CDR3, the DNA is TGTGCCAGCAGCCAAGATGAGGGCGAGCAGTTCTTC. Translating it yields CASSQDEGEQFF.

The J gene is TRBJ2-5, the V gene TRBV30; TRBD1 agrees at 8 bases. CDR1 GTSNPN and CDR2 SVGIG come from the germline V gene (reference sequence). Trimming removed 0 bases from V and 4 bases from J; junction bases left unmatched: 7. The CDR3 contains 15 residues. CDR3 in amino acids: CAWSVPPTGAETQYF. The CDR3 region has the DNA TGTGCCTGGAGTGTACCCCCGACAGGGGCAGAGACCCAGTACTTC.

J is TRBJ2-1 and V is TRBV11-3; D possibly corresponds to TRBD2 (6 bases). Germline V gene sequence: CDR1 SGHNT, CDR2 YENEEA. Between the trimmed V and J ends, which lost 2 bases and 10 bases, there was a span of 12 bases. There are 13 residues in the CDR3. The CDR3 coding sequence is TGTGCCAGCAGCTTATCCGGGGGTGGGGAGCAGTTCTTC. Protein: CASSLSGGGEQFF.

V and J are TRBV11-3 and TRBJ2-2; 8 positions agree with TRBD1. The germline CDR1 and CDR2 sequences are SGHNT and YENEEA. Trimming removed 5 bases from V and 1 base from J; junction bases left unmatched: 6. This CDR3 comprises 16 residues. CDR3 in DNA: TGTGCCAGCAGCCCTCGACAGGGGATGAACACCGGGGAGCTGTTTTTT. The encoded protein is CASSPRQGMNTGELFF.

This rearrangement joins TRBV2 to TRBJ2-4; D ambiguous. With 6 bases removed from V and 1 base from J, the gap between germline ends came to 10 bases. Per germline, CDR1 SNHLY and CDR2 FYNNEI. The CDR3 runs to 14 residues. CDR3 coding DNA: TGTGCCAGCAGAGCCGACAACGCCAAAAACATTCAGTACTTC. It specifies CASRADNAKNIQYF.